This T cell receptor (beta chain) was sequenced in a study of blood T cell repertoires in COVID-19. Study information: There were acute and convalescent COVID-19 samples, and they came from the United States, Italy and Spain. T cells, B-cell-depleted T cells, or PBMCs supplied cDNA or gDNA.

Authors' analysis steps: Counts of nucleated cells, estimated from reference gene primer amplification, were obtained. Sequenced by immunoSEQ multiplex PCR; TCRdb stores in-frame clones only, minus some. V and J calls and clone size are given by that table; D and trimming were obtained from the DNA. Here the sample spans just over 150,000 clones, approximately 95% being singletons. The germline CDR1 and CDR2 sequences are SEHNR and FQNEAQ (reference sequence). Trimming took 3 bases from V and 4 from J, leaving 19 bases between them. This CDR3 spans 16 amino acids. Sequencing input: peripheral blood. This TCR came from a woman in her 50s with acute or convalescent COVID-19. The V call is TRBV7-9, the J call TRBJ2-7; possible D gene TRBD1, 7 bases. The CDR3 coding sequence is TGTGCCAGCAGCTTCCCAGGGGGAGGAGGGGGTTACGAGCAGTACTTC. Protein sequence: CASSFPGGGGGYEQYF.